These 2 T cell receptor beta chains were sequenced from one sample in a study of graft-versus-host responses after intestinal transplantation. Produced via immunoSEQ multiplex PCR; TCRdb's table is partial and in-frame only. The sample has tens of thousands of clones; approximately 87% are singletons. What these receptors recognize is not known. The sequenced sample was unstimulated CD4+ T cells sorted from spleen or lymph node cells, obtained before intestinal transplant. These receptors originate from a human donor who received an intestinal transplant.

V is TRBV6-6 and J is TRBJ2-4, with no clear D. This CDR3 region has 11 residues. CDR1 is MNHNY and CDR2 is SVGAGI in the germline V gene (reference sequence). Trimming removed 4 bases from V and 12 bases from J, with 10 bases in between. CDR3 DNA sequence: TGTGCCAGCAGTTGGGTGGGCCATCAGTACTTC. It encodes CASSWVGHQYF.

The sample holds one count of this clone. The chain uses TRBV5-3 and TRBJ1-5, with a tentative D call TRBD1 (6 bases). TRBV5-3 is annotated as an ORF whose role is uncertain. CDR3 size: 11 residues. V shed 10 bases and J shed 4 bases, with 9 bases lying between them. This chain's CDR3 is CAPTGNQPQHF. In DNA, the CDR3 is TGTGCCCCTACAGGGAATCAGCCCCAGCATTTT.